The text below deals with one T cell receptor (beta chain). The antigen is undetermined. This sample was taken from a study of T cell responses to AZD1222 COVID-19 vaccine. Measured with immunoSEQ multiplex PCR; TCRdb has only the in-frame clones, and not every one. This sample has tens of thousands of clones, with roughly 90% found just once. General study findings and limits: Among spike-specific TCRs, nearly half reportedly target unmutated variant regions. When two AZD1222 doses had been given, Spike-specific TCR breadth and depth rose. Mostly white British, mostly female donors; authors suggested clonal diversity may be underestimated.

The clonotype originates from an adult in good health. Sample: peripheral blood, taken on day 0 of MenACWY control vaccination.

The CDR3 reads CASSVSGRGSDTQYF. The CDR3 DNA is TGTGCCAGCAGCGTATCCGGGCGGGGTTCGGATACGCAGTATTTT. The chain combines TRBV9 with TRBJ2-3; TRBD2 is a possible D gene (6 bases). The V and J ends lost 1 base and 6 bases respectively, with 15 bases between them. The germline V gene encodes CDR1 SGDLS and CDR2 YYNGEE. The CDR3 has 15 residues.